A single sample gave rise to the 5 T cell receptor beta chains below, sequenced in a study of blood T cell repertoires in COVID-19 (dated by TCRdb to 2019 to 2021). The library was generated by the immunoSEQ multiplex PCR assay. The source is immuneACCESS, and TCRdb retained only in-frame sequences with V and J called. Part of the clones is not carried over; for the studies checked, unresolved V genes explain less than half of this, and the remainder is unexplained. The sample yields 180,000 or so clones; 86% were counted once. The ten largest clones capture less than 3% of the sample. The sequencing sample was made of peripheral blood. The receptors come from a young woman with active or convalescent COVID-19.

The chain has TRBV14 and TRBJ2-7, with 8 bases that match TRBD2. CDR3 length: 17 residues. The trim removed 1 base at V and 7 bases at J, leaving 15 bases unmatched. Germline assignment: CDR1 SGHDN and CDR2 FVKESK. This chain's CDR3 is CASSQGWVAGHPGEQYF. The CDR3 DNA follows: TGTGCCAGCAGCCAAGGATGGGTAGCGGGACACCCGGGTGAGCAGTACTTC.

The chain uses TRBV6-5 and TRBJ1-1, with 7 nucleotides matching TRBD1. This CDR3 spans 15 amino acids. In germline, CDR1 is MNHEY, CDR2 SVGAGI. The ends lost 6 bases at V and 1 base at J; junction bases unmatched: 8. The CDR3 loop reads CASRRTGAGNTEAFF. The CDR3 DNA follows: TGTGCCAGCAGGCGTACAGGGGCAGGGAACACTGAAGCTTTCTTT.

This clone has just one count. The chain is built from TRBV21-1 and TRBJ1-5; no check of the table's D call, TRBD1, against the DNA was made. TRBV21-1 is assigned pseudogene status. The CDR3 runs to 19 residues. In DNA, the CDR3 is TGTGCCAGCAGCAAAGGGGGCGATGATCAGGGGTATAGCAATCAGCCCCAGCATTTT. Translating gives CASSKGGDDQGYSNQPQHF.

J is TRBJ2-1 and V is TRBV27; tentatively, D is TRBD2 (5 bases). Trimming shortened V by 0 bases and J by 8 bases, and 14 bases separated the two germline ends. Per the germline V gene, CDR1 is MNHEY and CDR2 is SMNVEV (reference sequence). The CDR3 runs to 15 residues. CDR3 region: CASSLSEASGDEQFF. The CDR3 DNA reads TGTGCCAGCAGTTTATCGGAGGCAAGTGGGGATGAGCAGTTCTTC.

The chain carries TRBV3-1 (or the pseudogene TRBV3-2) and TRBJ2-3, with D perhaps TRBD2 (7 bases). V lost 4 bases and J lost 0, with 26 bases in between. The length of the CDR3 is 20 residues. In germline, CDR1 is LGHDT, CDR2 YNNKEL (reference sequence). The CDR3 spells CASSPGAGRRVRGSTDTQYF. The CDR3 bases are TGTGCCAGCAGCCCAGGGGCCGGGAGGAGGGTAAGGGGGAGCACAGATACGCAGTATTTT.